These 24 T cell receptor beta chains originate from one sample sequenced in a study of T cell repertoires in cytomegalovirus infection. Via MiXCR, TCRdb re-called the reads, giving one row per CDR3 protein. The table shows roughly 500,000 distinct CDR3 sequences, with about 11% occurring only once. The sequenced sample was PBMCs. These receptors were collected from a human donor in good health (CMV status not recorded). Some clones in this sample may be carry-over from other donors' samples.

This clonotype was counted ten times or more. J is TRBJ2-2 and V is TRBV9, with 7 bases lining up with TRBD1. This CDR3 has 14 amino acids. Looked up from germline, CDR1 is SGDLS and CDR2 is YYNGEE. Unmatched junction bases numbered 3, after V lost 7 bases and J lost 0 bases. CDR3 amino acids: CASQGGPNTGELFF. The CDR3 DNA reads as TGTGCCAGCCAAGGGGGCCCGAACACCGGGGAGCTGTTTTTT.

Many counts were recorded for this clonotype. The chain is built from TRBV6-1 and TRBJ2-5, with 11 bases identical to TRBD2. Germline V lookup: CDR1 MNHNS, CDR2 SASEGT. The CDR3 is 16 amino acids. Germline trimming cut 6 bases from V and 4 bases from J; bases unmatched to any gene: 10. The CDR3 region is CASSSLKLAGVETQYF. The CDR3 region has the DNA TGTGCCAGCAGCAGCCTAAAACTAGCGGGAGTAGAGACCCAGTACTTC.

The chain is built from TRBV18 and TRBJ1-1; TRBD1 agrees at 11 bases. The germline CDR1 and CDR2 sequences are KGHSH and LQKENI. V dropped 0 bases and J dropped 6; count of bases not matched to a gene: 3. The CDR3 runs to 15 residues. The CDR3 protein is CASSPPRDRGAEAFF. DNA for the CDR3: TGTGCCAGCTCACCACCGCGGGACAGGGGGGCTGAAGCTTTCTTT.

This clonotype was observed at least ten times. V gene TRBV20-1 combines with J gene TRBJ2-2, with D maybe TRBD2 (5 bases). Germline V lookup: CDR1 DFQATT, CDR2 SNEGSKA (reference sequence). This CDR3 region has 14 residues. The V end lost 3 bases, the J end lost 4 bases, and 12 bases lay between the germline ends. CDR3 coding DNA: TGCAGTGCTAGTATGTCGGGGTCCACCGGGGAGCTGTTTTTT. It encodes CSASMSGSTGELFF.

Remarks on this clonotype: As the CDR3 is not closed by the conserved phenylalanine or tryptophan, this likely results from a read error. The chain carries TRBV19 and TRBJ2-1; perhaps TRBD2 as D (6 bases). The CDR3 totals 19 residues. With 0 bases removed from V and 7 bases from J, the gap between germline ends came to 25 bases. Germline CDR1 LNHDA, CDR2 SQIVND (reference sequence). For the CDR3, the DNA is TGTGCCAGTAGTATAGAACTTCTATTGGGGGGTTGGGACCCTAATGAGCAGTTCTAC. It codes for CASSIELLLGGWDPNEQFY.

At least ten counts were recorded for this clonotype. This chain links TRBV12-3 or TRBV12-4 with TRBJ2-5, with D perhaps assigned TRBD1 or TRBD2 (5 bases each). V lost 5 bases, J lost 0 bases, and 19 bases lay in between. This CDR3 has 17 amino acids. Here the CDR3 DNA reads TGTGCCAGCAGTCAGGGACCTCAGAGGGGTTACCAAGAGACCCAGTACTTC. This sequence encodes CASSQGPQRGYQETQYF.

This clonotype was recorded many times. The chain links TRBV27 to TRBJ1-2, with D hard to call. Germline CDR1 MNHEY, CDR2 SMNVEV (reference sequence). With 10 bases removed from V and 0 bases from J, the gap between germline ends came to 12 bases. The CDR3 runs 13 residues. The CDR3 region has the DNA TGTGCCACCTCAGCCTCGCCTAACTATGGCTACACCTTC. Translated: CATSASPNYGYTF.

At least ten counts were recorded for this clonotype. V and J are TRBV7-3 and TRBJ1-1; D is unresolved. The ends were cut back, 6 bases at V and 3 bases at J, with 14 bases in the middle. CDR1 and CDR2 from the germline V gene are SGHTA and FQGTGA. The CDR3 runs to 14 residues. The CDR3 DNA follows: TGTGCCAGCAGACGAACTCATGGGGACACTGAAGCTTTCTTT. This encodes CASRRTHGDTEAFF.

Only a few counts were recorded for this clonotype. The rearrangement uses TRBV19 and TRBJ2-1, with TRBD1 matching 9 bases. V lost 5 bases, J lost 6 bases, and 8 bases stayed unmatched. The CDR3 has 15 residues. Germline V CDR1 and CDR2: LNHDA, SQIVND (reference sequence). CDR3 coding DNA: TGTGCCAGTAGTCCGGGACAGGGCTCGGGCAATGAGCAGTTCTTC. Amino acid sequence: CASSPGQGSGNEQFF.

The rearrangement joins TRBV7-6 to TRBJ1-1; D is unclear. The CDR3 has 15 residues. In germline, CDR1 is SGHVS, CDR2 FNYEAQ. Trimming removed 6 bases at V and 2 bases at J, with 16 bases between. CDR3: CASRAGPGSNTEAFF. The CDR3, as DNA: TGTGCCAGCAGAGCGGGCCCGGGCAGTAACACTGAAGCTTTCTTT.

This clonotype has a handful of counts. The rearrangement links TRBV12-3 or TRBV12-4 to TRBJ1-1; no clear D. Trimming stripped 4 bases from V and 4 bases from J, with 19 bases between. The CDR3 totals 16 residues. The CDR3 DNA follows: TGTGCCAGCAGTTCCACCCCGAGACTGGGTAGCACTGAAGCTTTCTTT. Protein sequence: CASSSTPRLGSTEAFF.

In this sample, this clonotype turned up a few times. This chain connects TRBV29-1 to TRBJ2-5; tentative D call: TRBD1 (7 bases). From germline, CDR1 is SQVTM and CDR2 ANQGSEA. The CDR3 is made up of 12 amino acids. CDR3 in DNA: TGCACCTCAGGGGGGACCACCGAGACCCAGTACTTC. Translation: CTSGGTTETQYF.

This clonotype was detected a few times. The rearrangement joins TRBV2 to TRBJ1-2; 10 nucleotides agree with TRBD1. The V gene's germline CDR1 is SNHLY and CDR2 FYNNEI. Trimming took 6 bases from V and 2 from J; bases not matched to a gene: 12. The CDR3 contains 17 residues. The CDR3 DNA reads TGTGCCAGCAGACCTGGGACAGGGGATTCGGGAAACTATGGCTACACCTTC. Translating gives CASRPGTGDSGNYGYTF.

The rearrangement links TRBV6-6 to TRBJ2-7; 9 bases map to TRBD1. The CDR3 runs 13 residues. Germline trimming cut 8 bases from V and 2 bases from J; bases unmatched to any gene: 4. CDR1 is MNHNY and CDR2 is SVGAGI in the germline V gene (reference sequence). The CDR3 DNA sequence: TGTGCCAGCGGGGGACAGGGTACCTACGAGCAGTACTTC. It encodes CASGGQGTYEQYF.

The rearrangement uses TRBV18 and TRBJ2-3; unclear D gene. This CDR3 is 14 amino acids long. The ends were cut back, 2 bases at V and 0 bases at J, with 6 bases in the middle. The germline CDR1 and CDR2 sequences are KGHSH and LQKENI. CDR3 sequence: CASSPIPSTDTQYF. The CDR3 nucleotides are TGTGCCAGCTCACCAATTCCGAGCACAGATACGCAGTATTTT.

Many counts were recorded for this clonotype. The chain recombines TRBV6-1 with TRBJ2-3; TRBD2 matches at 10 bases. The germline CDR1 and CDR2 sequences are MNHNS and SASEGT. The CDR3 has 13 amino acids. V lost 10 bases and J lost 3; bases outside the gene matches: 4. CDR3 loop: CATGTSATDTQYF. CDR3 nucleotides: TGTGCCACCGGGACTAGCGCTACAGATACGCAGTATTTT.

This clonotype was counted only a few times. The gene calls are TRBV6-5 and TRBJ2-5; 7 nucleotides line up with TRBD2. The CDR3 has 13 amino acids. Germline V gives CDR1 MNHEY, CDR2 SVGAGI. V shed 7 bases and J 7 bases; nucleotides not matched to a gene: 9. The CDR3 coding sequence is TGTGCCAGCAACTCGGGCGGGAGTGGGACCCAGTACTTC. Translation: CASNSGGSGTQYF.

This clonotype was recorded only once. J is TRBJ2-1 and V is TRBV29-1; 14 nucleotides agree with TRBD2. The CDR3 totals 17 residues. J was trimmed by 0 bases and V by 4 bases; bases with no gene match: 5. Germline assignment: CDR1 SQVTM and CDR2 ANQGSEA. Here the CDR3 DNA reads TGCAGCGTTGGCCGGACTAGCGGGAGGCTCTCCTACAATGAGCAGTTCTTC. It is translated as CSVGRTSGRLSYNEQFF.

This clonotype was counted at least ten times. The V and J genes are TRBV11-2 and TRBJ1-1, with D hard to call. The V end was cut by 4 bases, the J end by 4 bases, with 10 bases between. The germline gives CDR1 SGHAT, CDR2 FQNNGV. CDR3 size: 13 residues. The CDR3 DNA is TGTGCCAGCAGCTCCTGGGAGGGCACTGAAGCTTTCTTT. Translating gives CASSSWEGTEAFF.

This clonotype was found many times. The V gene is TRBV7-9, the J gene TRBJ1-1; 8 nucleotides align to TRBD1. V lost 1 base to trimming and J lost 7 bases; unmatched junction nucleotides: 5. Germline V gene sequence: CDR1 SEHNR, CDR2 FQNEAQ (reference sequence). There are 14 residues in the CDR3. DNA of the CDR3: TGTGCCAGCAGCTTAGGCGACAGGGGCAATGAAGCTTTCTTT. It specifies CASSLGDRGNEAFF. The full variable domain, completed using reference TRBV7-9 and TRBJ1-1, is DTGVSQNPRHKITKRGQNVTFRCDPISEHNRLYWYRQTLGQGPEFLTYFQNEAQLEKSRLLSDRFSAERPKGSFSTLEIQRTEQGDSAMYLCASSLGDRGNEAFFGQGTRLTVV.

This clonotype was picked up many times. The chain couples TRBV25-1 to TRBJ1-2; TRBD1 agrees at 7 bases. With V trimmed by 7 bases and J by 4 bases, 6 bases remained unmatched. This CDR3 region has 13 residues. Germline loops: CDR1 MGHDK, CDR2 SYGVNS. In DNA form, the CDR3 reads TGTGCCAGCACCACGACAGGGCGCTATGGCTACACCTTC. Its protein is CASTTTGRYGYTF.

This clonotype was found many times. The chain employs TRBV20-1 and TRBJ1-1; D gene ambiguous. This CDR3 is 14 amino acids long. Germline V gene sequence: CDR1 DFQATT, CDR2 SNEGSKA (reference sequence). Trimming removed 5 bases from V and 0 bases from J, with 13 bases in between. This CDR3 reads CSAFQDSMNTEAFF. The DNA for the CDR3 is TGCAGTGCTTTCCAGGATTCCATGAACACTGAAGCTTTCTTT.

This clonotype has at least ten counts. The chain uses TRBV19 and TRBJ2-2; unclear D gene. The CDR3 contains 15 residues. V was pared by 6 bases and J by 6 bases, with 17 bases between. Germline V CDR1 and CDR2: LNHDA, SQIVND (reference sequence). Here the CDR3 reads CASSPPLSLPGELFF. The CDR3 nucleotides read TGTGCCAGTAGCCCCCCCTTATCGCTTCCCGGGGAGCTGTTTTTT. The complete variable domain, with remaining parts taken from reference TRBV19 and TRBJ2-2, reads DGGITQSPKYLFRKEGQNVTLSCEQNLNHDAMYWYRQDPGQGLRLIYYSQIVNDFQKGDIAEGYSVSREKKESFPLTVTSAQKNPTAFYLCASSPPLSLPGELFFGEGSRLTVL.

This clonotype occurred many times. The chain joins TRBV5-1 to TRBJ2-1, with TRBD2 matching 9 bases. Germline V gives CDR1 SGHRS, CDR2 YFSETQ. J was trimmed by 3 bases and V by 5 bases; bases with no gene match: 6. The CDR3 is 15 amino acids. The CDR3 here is CASRYSGRLYNEQFF. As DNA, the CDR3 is TGCGCCAGCAGATATAGCGGGAGACTCTACAATGAGCAGTTCTTC.